One sample yielded the 11 T cell receptor beta chains listed below, sequenced in a study of T cell clonality in common variable immunodeficiency. Profiling relied on immunoSEQ multiplex PCR, and the TCRdb table lists in-frame clones only, not all of them. Sampling found over 55,000 clones, none seen once. Sequencing was done on a sample of peripheral blood mononuclear cells. The receptor source for this set is a person aged 18 to 70 in good health.

This clone was counted between two and nine times. Read data end 3 residues before the CDR3 end; the end is taken from the germline J gene. This chain links TRBV7-9 with TRBJ1-2; 7 positions match TRBD1. The length of the CDR3 is 12 residues. Germline loops: CDR1 SEHNR, CDR2 FQNEAQ (reference sequence). CDR3 DNA (partial): TGTGCCAGCAGCAGTACAGGGGACGGC. It encodes CASSSTGDG. In full, the CDR3 reads CASSSTGDGYTF.

This clone was recorded many times. The read finishes 3 residues shy of the CDR3 end, and the germline J gene is used to complete it. The chain links TRBV20-1 to TRBJ2-1; 8 bases are shared with TRBD2. Looked up from germline, CDR1 is DFQATT and CDR2 is SNEGSKA (reference sequence). V shed 2 bases and J 0 bases; nucleotides not matched to a gene: 3. The CDR3 runs 15 residues. The sequenced part of the CDR3 DNA is TGCAGTGCTAGATCGAGCGGGAGCTCCTACAATGAG. The encoded protein is CSARSSGSSYNE. The entire CDR3 is CSARSSGSSYNEQFF.

This clone was seen repeatedly, ten times or more. The CDR3 end is not reached by the read, which stops 3 residues before it; the germline J gene fills it in. V and J are TRBV28 and TRBJ1-2, with 8 bases matching TRBD1. Germline CDR1 MDHEN, CDR2 SYDVKM. Losses at the gene ends were 3 bases for V and 5 bases for J; bases not matched to a gene: 5. CDR3 length: 14 amino acids. CDR3 bases read: TGTGCCAGCAGTTTTGGACAGGGCGAGTATGGC. It specifies CASSFGQGEYG. The full CDR3 is CASSFGQGEYGYTF.

At least ten counts were recorded for this clone. The read gets to within 3 residues of the CDR3 end, and the germline J gene fills in the rest. This sequence joins TRBV7-8 and TRBJ2-5, with 12 nucleotides matching TRBD2. CDR1 is SGHVS and CDR2 is FQNEAQ in the germline V gene. The V gene end was trimmed by 6 bases and the J gene end by 4 bases; junction bases not matched to a gene: 6. CDR3 length equals 15 residues. The CDR3 loop reads CASRQLAGGRETQYF. CDR3 DNA (partial): TGTGCCAGCAGGCAACTAGCGGGAGGAAGAGAGACC.

This clone was counted many times. Read coverage stops 3 residues before the CDR3 terminus; the germline J gene supplies the remainder. This same CDR3 is encoded by further DNA sequences in the sample. The chain uses TRBV5-1 and TRBJ2-1, with 8 bases fitting TRBD2. The CDR3 has 14 amino acids. Germline assignment: CDR1 SGHRS and CDR2 YFSETQ. Trimming took 4 bases from V and 3 from J; bases not matched to a gene: 3. The CDR3 bases that were read are TGCGCCAGCAGCACGGGACTAGTCTACAATGAG. Its protein product is CASSTGLVYNE. The full CDR3 sequence reads CASSTGLVYNEQFF.

This clone was observed many times. One end of the junction varies from germline; a read error may be responsible. With the read ending 3 residues before the CDR3 end, the germline J gene is used to fill in that end. The V gene is TRBV4-2, the J gene TRBJ2-4, with 10 bases fitting TRBD1. Germline-derived CDR1 and CDR2 are LGHNA and YNFKEQ. The length of the CDR3 is 15 residues. CDR3 bases read: TGCGCCAGCAGCCGGGACAGGGGTGCCAAAAACATT. This gives the protein CASSRDRGAKNI. The whole CDR3 reads CASSRDRGAKNIQYF.

This clone was detected ten times or more. The read terminates 3 residues before the CDR3 end, so the remaining end is supplied by the germline J gene. J is TRBJ2-7 and V is TRBV20-1, with 9 positions matching TRBD2. J lost 2 bases, V lost 6 bases, and 8 bases had no gene match. This CDR3 has 14 amino acids. Germline V CDR1 and CDR2: DFQATT, SNEGSKA (reference sequence). The part of the CDR3 DNA that was read is TGCAGTGCAAACGGACTAGCGACAACCTACGAG. Protein sequence: CSANGLATTYE. The whole CDR3 protein is CSANGLATTYEQYF.

In its sample, this clone was seen many times. The CDR3 goes on 3 residues after the read ends, and that part is filled in from the germline J gene. This chain uses TRBV9 with TRBJ2-3; TRBD1 agrees at 7 bases. The CDR3 sequence is 15 residues long. V dropped 3 bases and J dropped 2; count of bases not matched to a gene: 6. The germline V gene has CDR1 SGDLS and CDR2 YYNGEE. The CDR3: CASSAGGALTDTQYF. CDR3 bases read: TGTGCCAGCAGCGCAGGGGGAGCGCTCACAGATACG.

About this clone itself: The DNA ends 3 residues before the CDR3 does, and the rest of the CDR3 is filled in from the germline J gene. The chain carries TRBV5-8 and TRBJ2-7; TRBD1 agrees at 8 bases. CDR1 SGHTS and CDR2 YDEGEE come from the germline V gene. CDR3 length: 15 amino acids. Trimming removed 0 bases from V and 6 bases from J; junction bases left unmatched: 8. The sequenced CDR3 bases are TGTGCCAGCAGCTTGGATGGACAGGGTATGGTCGAG. Translated, it gives CASSLDGQGMVE. The full CDR3 is CASSLDGQGMVEQYF.

This clone was found many times. The read finishes 3 residues shy of the CDR3 end, and the germline J gene is used to complete it. The rearrangement uses TRBV6-2 or TRBV6-3 and TRBJ1-5; weak D call: TRBD1 (6 bases). CDR1 and CDR2 from the germline V gene are MNHEY and SVGEGT. Trimming removed 5 bases from V and 1 base from J, with 15 bases in between. The CDR3 is 16 residues long. Here the CDR3 reads CASSPRRGASNQPQHF. Incomplete CDR3 DNA: TGTGCCAGCAGTCCTCGCCGGGGGGCAAGCAATCAGCCC.

There are many counts of this clone. The CDR3 is cut off 3 residues early in the read; its end comes from the germline J gene. V and J are TRBV5-5 and TRBJ2-5; a possible D gene is TRBD1 (6 bases). The CDR3 extends over 15 amino acids. Trimming removed 4 bases from V and 2 bases from J, with 15 bases in between. Germline values: CDR1 SGHKS, CDR2 YYEKEE (reference sequence). CDR3 residues: CASSPGQFKQETQYF. Incomplete CDR3 DNA: TGTGCCAGCAGCCCGGGACAATTTAAACAAGAGACC.